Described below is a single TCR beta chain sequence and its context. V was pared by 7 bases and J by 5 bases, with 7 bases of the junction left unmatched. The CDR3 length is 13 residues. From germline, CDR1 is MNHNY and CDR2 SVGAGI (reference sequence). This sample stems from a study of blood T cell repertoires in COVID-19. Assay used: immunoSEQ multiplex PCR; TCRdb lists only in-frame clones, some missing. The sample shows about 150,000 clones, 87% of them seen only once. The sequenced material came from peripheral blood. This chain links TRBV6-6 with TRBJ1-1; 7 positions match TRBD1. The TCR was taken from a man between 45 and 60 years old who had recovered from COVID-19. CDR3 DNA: TGTGCCAGCATACGGGCAGGGGGAACTGAAGCTTTCTTT. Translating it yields CASIRAGGTEAFF.